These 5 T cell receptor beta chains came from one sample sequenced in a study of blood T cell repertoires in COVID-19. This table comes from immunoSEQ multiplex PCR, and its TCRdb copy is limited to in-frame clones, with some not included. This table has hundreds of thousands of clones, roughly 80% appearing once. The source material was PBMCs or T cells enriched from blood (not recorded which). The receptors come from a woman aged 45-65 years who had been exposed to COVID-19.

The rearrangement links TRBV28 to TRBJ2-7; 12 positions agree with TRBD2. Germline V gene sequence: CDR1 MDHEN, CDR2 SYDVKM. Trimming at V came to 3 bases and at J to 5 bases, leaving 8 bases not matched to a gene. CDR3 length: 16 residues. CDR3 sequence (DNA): TGTGCCAGCAGTTTTCGCTGGGCTAGCGGGGGGGACGAGCAGTACTTC. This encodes CASSFRWASGGDEQYF. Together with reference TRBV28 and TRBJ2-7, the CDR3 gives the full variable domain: DVKVTQSSRYLVKRTGEKVFLECVQDMDHENMFWYRQDPGLGLRLIYFSYDVKMKEKGDIPEGYSVSREKKERFSLILESASTNQTSMYLCASSFRWASGGDEQYFGPGTRLTVT.

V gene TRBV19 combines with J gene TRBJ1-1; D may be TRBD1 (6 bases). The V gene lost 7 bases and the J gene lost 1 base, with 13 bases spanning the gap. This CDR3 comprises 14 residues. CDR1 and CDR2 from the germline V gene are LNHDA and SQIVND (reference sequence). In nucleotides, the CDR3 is TGTGCCAGTAAAGGGCAGGGGCCGAACACTGAAGCTTTCTTT. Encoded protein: CASKGQGPNTEAFF.

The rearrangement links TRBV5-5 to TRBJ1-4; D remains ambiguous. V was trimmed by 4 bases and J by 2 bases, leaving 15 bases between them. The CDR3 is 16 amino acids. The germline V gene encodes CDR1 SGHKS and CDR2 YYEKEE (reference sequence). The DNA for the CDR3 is TGTGCCAGCAGCCCTTCCGGGAGGCCCACTAATGAAAAACTGTTTTTT. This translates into CASSPSGRPTNEKLFF.

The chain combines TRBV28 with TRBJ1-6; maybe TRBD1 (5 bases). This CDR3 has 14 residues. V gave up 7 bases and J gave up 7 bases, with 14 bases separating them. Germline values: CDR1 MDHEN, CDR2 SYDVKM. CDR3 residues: CASTQGLGNSPLHF. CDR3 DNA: TGTGCCAGCACCCAGGGACTGGGAAATTCACCCCTCCACTTT.

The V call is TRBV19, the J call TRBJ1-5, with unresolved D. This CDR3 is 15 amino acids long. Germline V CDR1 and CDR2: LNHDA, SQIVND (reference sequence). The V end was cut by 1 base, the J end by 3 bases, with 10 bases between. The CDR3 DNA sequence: TGTGCCAGTAGTATAGTTCTGGACTTCAATCAGCCCCAGCATTTT. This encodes CASSIVLDFNQPQHF.